One and the same sample provided the 21 T cell receptor beta chains below, sequenced in a study of T cell repertoires in cytomegalovirus infection. Their cognate antigens are unknown. TCRdb itself ran the reads through MiXCR, one entry per CDR3 protein. The sample shows approximately 70,000 distinct CDR3 sequences, 20% to 25% of them seen only once. Material: PBMCs, sequenced either directly or after in vitro stimulation (not recorded which). The receptors here all came from a human donor in good health (CMV status not recorded). Some clones in this sample may be carry-over from other donors' samples.

This clonotype was detected only a few times. The chain couples TRBV4-1 to TRBJ2-7, with TRBD2 identical over 7 bases. V dropped 6 bases and J dropped 6; count of bases not matched to a gene: 5. The CDR3 is 12 amino acids. Germline CDR1 reads MGHRA; CDR2 reads YSYEKL. CDR3 sequence reads: CASRLLASEQYV. The CDR3 nucleotides are TGCGCCAGCAGGTTACTAGCGAGCGAGCAGTACGTC.

Many counts were recorded for this clonotype. The chain couples TRBV7-8 to TRBJ1-4, with TRBD1 matching over 8 bases. The CDR3 is made up of 13 amino acids. V was clipped by 5 bases and J by 8 bases; unmatched bases: 4. Germline CDR1 is SGHVS and CDR2 is FQNEAQ. CDR3 amino acids: CASSPRDREKLFF. DNA of the CDR3: TGTGCCAGCAGCCCCCGGGACAGGGAAAAACTGTTTTTT.

This clonotype came up many times. The chain is built from TRBV7-2 and TRBJ1-6; D not resolved. Germline-derived CDR1 and CDR2 are SGHTA and FQGNSA. The CDR3 is 14 amino acids. Trimming removed 9 bases at V and 8 bases at J, with 17 bases between. CDR3 bases: TGTGCCAGTACCGGCGTGAGGGCGGATTCACCCCTCCACTTT. Translation: CASTGVRADSPLHF.

This clonotype has ten or more counts. CDR3 DNA: TGTGCCAGCAGCTTAAATTCACAGTACGAGCAGTACGTC. Protein: CASSLNSQYEQYV. The J gene is TRBJ2-7, the V gene TRBV7-2; D gene ambiguous. The V gene's germline CDR1 is SGHTA and CDR2 FQGNSA. The CDR3 covers 13 residues. The V and J ends lost 2 bases and 4 bases respectively, with 9 bases between them.

The chain has TRBV10-3 and TRBJ2-7, with D possibly being TRBD1 (7 bases). V was trimmed by 5 bases and J by 3 bases, leaving 11 bases between them. Germline CDR1 reads ENHRY; CDR2 reads SYGVKD. The CDR3 is made up of 13 amino acids. The CDR3 nucleotides read TGTGCCATCAGTCCAGGGGGGATCTACGAGCAGTACTTC. Translated, it gives CAISPGGIYEQYF.

This chain uses TRBV12-3 or TRBV12-4 with TRBJ2-3; TRBD1 is a possible D gene (5 bases). The CDR3 has 13 amino acids. Trimming took off 8 bases at V and 4 bases at J, with 13 bases between the two ends. The CDR3 is CASGIGVADTQYF. The CDR3 nucleotides read TGTGCCAGCGGTATAGGGGTCGCAGATACGCAGTATTTT.

In its sample, this clonotype was seen many times. The rearrangement uses TRBV7-2 and TRBJ2-7, with D possibly TRBD1 on 6 matching bases. Germline CDR1 reads SGHTA; CDR2 reads FQGNSA. V was cut by 5 bases and J by 3 bases, with 14 bases left in between. CDR3 size: 14 residues. This CDR3 is CASSTPTGYYEQYF. The CDR3 DNA reads as TGTGCCAGCAGCACACCAACAGGGTACTACGAGCAGTACTTC.

This chain connects TRBV14 to TRBJ1-1; 9 bases fit TRBD1. This CDR3 has 15 residues. From germline, CDR1 is SGHDN and CDR2 FVKESK. Trimming took 4 bases from V and 1 from J; bases not matched to a gene: 4. CDR3 loop: CASSPRTGENTEAFF. The CDR3 DNA reads as TGTGCCAGCAGCCCAAGGACAGGGGAGAACACTGAAGCTTTCTTT. Combining the CDR3 with reference TRBV14 and TRBJ1-1 gives the whole variable domain EAGVTQFPSHSVIEKGQTVTLRCDPISGHDNLYWYRRVMGKEIKFLLHFVKESKQDESGMPNNRFLAERTGGTYSTLKVQPAELEDSGVYFCASSPRTGENTEAFFGQGTRLTVV.

This clonotype was counted ten times or more. V is TRBV7-2 and J is TRBJ1-3; D not resolved. V dropped 5 bases and J dropped 0 bases, with 8 bases sitting between them. The length of the CDR3 is 14 residues. The germline V gene encodes CDR1 SGHTA and CDR2 FQGNSA. The CDR3 DNA is TGTGCCAGCAGCCGGCAGGTCTCTGGAAACACCATATATTTT. The encoded protein is CASSRQVSGNTIYF.

This clonotype was observed a handful of times. The V gene is TRBV6-1, the J gene TRBJ2-1, with 11 bases fitting TRBD2. CDR1 MNHNS and CDR2 SASEGT come from the germline V gene. This CDR3 is 15 amino acids long. V dropped 4 bases and J dropped 8; count of bases not matched to a gene: 7. CDR3: CASSGGTSGSDEQFF. DNA of the CDR3: TGTGCCAGCAGTGGAGGAACTAGCGGGAGTGATGAGCAGTTCTTC.

V and J are TRBV7-9 and TRBJ2-7; no firm D call. Looked up from germline, CDR1 is SEHNR and CDR2 is FQNEAQ (reference sequence). Trimming left V 5 bases short and J 3 bases short, with 14 bases between. The length of the CDR3 is 14 residues. The CDR3: CASSPTVRVYEQYF. CDR3 nucleotide sequence: TGTGCCAGCAGCCCAACCGTTCGGGTCTACGAGCAGTACTTC.

This clonotype showed up just a few times. The rearrangement uses TRBV6-5 and TRBJ2-7, with D possibly being TRBD1 or TRBD2 (5 bases each). The CDR3 consists of 14 residues. Germline-derived CDR1 and CDR2 are MNHEY and SVGAGI. V lost 2 bases, J lost 12 bases, and 20 bases lay in between. The CDR3 protein is CASSYGPGTAVRYF. The CDR3 nucleotides are TGTGCCAGCAGTTACGGCCCAGGGACGGCGGTTAGGTACTTC.

This clonotype was picked up a small number of times. The chain joins TRBV12-3 or TRBV12-4 to TRBJ2-7; 11 bases agree with TRBD2. The CDR3 totals 14 residues. With 6 bases clipped from V and 9 bases from J, the junction kept 10 bases outside the gene matches. CDR3 in DNA: TGTGCCAGCAGCTCGGGACTAGCGGCGGACGGGCAGTACTTC. Residues: CASSSGLAADGQYF.

This clonotype occurred many times. The genes are TRBV6-2 or TRBV6-3 and TRBJ2-3; D is unresolved. The germline V gene has CDR1 MNHEY and CDR2 SVGEGT. V lost 6 bases, J lost 6 bases, and 28 bases lay in between. CDR3 length equals 18 residues. The CDR3 DNA is TGTGCCAGCAGACACGATCCAACTGAAGCGACCCCCAGGGATACGCAGTATTTT. The encoded protein is CASRHDPTEATPRDTQYF.

This clonotype was recorded many times. The chain has TRBV7-8 and TRBJ2-2; D call uncertain. V dropped 5 bases and J dropped 4 bases, with 8 bases sitting between them. Germline loops: CDR1 SGHVS, CDR2 FQNEAQ. The CDR3 length is 13 residues. The CDR3 bases are TGTGCCAGCAGCCCAACTGCCACCGGGGAGCTGTTTTTT. It is translated as CASSPTATGELFF. Together with reference TRBV7-8 and TRBJ2-2, the CDR3 gives the full variable domain: GAGVSQSPRYKVAKRGQDVALRCDPISGHVSLFWYQQALGQGPEFLTYFQNEAQLDKSGLPSDRFFAERPEGSVSTLKIQRTQQEDSAVYLCASSPTATGELFFGEGSRLTVL.

This clonotype was detected a few times. The chain couples TRBV19 to TRBJ2-7; TRBD2 agrees at 8 bases. The CDR3 loop spans 17 amino acids. With 10 bases clipped from V and 3 bases from J, the junction kept 20 bases outside the gene matches. Germline V CDR1 and CDR2: LNHDA, SQIVND (reference sequence). The CDR3, as DNA: TGTGCCATTAATAGAAGTTCCGCGGGAGGAGCTAGCTACGAGCAGTACTTC. Residues: CAINRSSAGGASYEQYF.

In this sample, this clonotype turned up a few times. The J gene is TRBJ2-5, the V gene TRBV24-1, with 8 bases aligning to TRBD2. V was clipped by 4 bases and J by 3 bases; unmatched bases: 15. The germline CDR1 and CDR2 sequences are KGHDR and SFDVKD. The CDR3 spans 18 residues. Here the CDR3 DNA reads TGTGCCACCAGTGACCGCAAGACTAGCGCTATTGGGGAAGAGACCCAGTACTTC. Its translation is CATSDRKTSAIGEETQYF.

At least ten counts were recorded for this clonotype. The J gene is TRBJ2-3, the V gene TRBV7-2; D possibly corresponds to TRBD2 (5 bases). The CDR3 is made up of 13 amino acids. V lost 8 bases, J lost 0 bases, and 9 bases lay in between. CDR1 is SGHTA and CDR2 is FQGNSA in the germline V gene. CDR3 DNA: TGTGCCAGCGGGCCGGGGAGCACAGATACGCAGTATTTT. It is translated as CASGPGSTDTQYF.

This rearrangement joins TRBV6-6 to TRBJ1-3; unclear D gene. This CDR3 has 14 amino acids. V was pared by 3 bases and J by 0 bases, with 6 bases between. Germline assignment: CDR1 MNHNY and CDR2 SVGAGI (reference sequence). The CDR3 nucleotides are TGTGCCAGCAGTTATCAAAGCTCTGGAAACACCATATATTTT. It specifies CASSYQSSGNTIYF.

As to this clonotype: Its ends do not fully match the called genes, so a read error is possible. This chain joins TRBV7-6 and TRBJ2-1; D gene uncertain. Germline values: CDR1 SGHVS, CDR2 FNYEAQ. The CDR3 sequence is 10 residues long. The CDR3 protein is CASSLESHVF. CDR3 sequence (DNA): TGTGCCAGCAGCTTAGAGTCTCATGTCTTC.

This clonotype was seen just once. This may be a read error, as it is one base from a much larger clone. CDR3 coding DNA: TGTGCCAGCAGCTTTGACAGGATGGAAATTAATGAAAAACTGTATTTT. Translated, it gives CASSFDRMEINEKLYF. The chain links TRBV7-6 to TRBJ1-4, with D possibly being TRBD1 (6 bases). CDR1 is SGHVS and CDR2 is FNYEAQ in the germline V gene. The CDR3 totals 16 residues.